This TCR beta chain comes out of a study of cytomegalovirus exposure and HLA in healthy donors. Whole-study context: An earlier analysis found under 130 million unique TCR beta sequences from approximately 190 million T cells. Study results and caveats: A later analysis reportedly identified an Asian-associated ancestry cluster as carrying fewer N-insertions than the approximately 730-donor mean. Earlier results showed most TCR beta V segments being productive about 87% or about 30% of the time.

V trimming: 8 bases; J trimming: 0 bases; junction bases outside the gene matches: 3. CDR1 and CDR2 from the germline V gene are ENHRY and SYGVKD. The CDR3 covers 14 residues. This clone was observed a handful of times. The target antigen is unknown. The primer mix had 60 Vbeta and 13 Jbeta primers. Per the study methods: Approximately 11 million of the roughly 80 million unique TCR beta chains counted in a later analysis were shared. Using immunoSEQ multiplex PCR, the repertoire was profiled, and TCRdb retains in-frame clones only, with some absent. Clonal size and the V and J genes are those of that table, whereas D and trimming came from the DNA. This sample has 130,000 or so clones, with 66% found just once.

The chain recombines TRBV10-3 with TRBJ2-1; 8 bases agree with TRBD2. This receptor was taken from a man between 18 and 29 years old in good health and CMV-seronegative. The sequencing sample was made of PBMCs. The DNA of the CDR3 is TGTGCCATCCGGGGGGGGGCCTCCTACAATGAGCAGTTCTTC. It specifies CAIRGGASYNEQFF.